This T cell receptor (beta chain) originates from a study of T cells in Graves' hyperthyroidism and ophthalmopathy. General study results and limits: From stable hyperthyroidism, ophthalmopathy was separated by a 13 V-J model. Blood also carried most thyroid clonotypes expanded above 0.001.

The investigators amplified TCR beta CDR3 regions from RNA transcripts. HTBI primers were used for first-round RT-PCR of the TCR CDR3. One entry per CDR3 protein results from TCRdb running MiXCR on the multiplex PCR reads. The table records around 60,000 distinct CDR3 sequences, about 49% of them present only once. This clonotype was detected a few times. Antigen: not known. The junction departs from germline at one end; a sequencing error may be responsible. Germline-derived CDR1 and CDR2 are SGHTA and FQGNSA. The CDR3 covers 18 residues. Sequencing was performed on blood. The clonotype originates from a woman aged 25-40 years with Graves' ophthalmopathy. This chain joins TRBV7-2 and TRBJ2-3; 11 positions agree with TRBD2. The CDR3 bases are TGTGCCAGCAGTTTAGCGGGAGGGTTCGCCACTAGCACAGATACGCAGTATTTT. This codes for CASSLAGGFATSTDTQYF.